A selection of T cell receptor beta chains follows, all from one sample in a study of cytomegalovirus exposure and HLA in healthy donors. Some clones are missing from TCRdb's copy, which holds only in-frame ones; the method was immunoSEQ multiplex PCR. The sample gives 150,000 to 200,000 clones, approximately 70% of which show up once; approximately 7.1% is in the top ten. Sequencing was done on a sample of PBMCs. Source of these receptors: a man aged 40-50 years in good health and CMV-seropositive. Each CDR3 is given with its conserved first and last residue. D genes are given only for firm matches. The size entry is marked missing in some rows and otherwise reads once, few, many or a size class.

J: TRBJ1-4
length: 14
V: TRBV6-6
size: NA
D: NA
CDR3: CASRINRVGEKLFF
DNA: TGTGCCAGCAGAATTAACAGGGTCGGCGAAAAACTGTTTTTT

J: TRBJ1-2
length: 14
V: TRBV5-6
size: few
D: TRBD1
CDR3: CASSLTGVVYGYTF
DNA: TGTGCCAGCAGCCTAACAGGGGTAGTCTATGGCTACACCTTC

J: TRBJ2-7
length: 12
V: TRBV6-6
size: NA
D: NA
CDR3: CASSTGLYEQYF
DNA: TGTGCCAGCAGTACAGGACTATACGAGCAGTACTTC

J: TRBJ1-2
length: 17
V: TRBV18
size: many
D: NA
CDR3: CASSPSAGGVFNYGYTF
DNA: TGTGCCAGCTCACCAAGCGCCGGAGGGGTCTTTAACTATGGCTACACCTTC

J: TRBJ1-5
length: 13
V: TRBV27
size: NA
D: NA
CDR3: CASSSLDNQPQHF
DNA: TGTGCCAGCAGTTCTCTAGACAATCAGCCCCAGCATTTT

J: TRBJ2-3
length: 15
V: TRBV2
size: NA
D: TRBD1
CDR3: CAREEGQGGTDTQYF
DNA: TGTGCCCGCGAGGAGGGACAGGGGGGCACAGATACGCAGTATTTT

J: TRBJ2-7
length: 14
V: TRBV9
size: NA
D: TRBD1
CDR3: CASSVTGENYEQYF
DNA: TGTGCCAGCAGCGTTACAGGGGAAAACTACGAGCAGTACTTC

J: TRBJ1-6
length: 14
V: TRBV6-1
size: NA
D: NA
CDR3: CASSRQVYNSPLHF
DNA: TGTGCCAGCAGCAGACAGGTCTATAATTCACCCCTCCACTTT

J: TRBJ1-1
length: 14
V: TRBV6-4
size: NA
D: NA
CDR3: CASKAGWFDTEAFF
DNA: TGTGCCAGCAAGGCAGGGTGGTTTGACACTGAAGCTTTCTTT

J: TRBJ2-5
length: 16
V: TRBV6-5
size: NA
D: NA
CDR3: CASSYLDSQPGETQYF
DNA: TGTGCCAGCAGTTACTTGGACTCGCAGCCGGGAGAGACCCAGTACTTC

J: TRBJ2-1
length: 17
V: TRBV7-3
size: NA
D: TRBD2
CDR3: CASSLVPSGGTYNEQFF
DNA: TGTGCCAGCAGCTTAGTGCCTAGCGGGGGAACTTACAATGAGCAGTTCTTC

J: TRBJ2-7
length: 13
V: TRBV4-1
size: NA
D: NA
CDR3: CASSQGEFYEQYF
DNA: TGCGCCAGCAGCCAAGGGGAGTTTTACGAGCAGTACTTC

J: TRBJ2-3
length: 14
V: TRBV5-1
size: NA
D: NA
CDR3: CASSIGQFTDTQYF
DNA: TGCGCCAGCAGCATTGGACAGTTCACAGATACGCAGTATTTT

J: TRBJ1-2
length: 14
V: TRBV2
size: few
D: NA
CDR3: CASKETEYNYGYTF
DNA: TGTGCCAGTAAAGAGACTGAATATAACTATGGCTACACCTTC

J: TRBJ2-1
length: 15
V: TRBV9
size: NA
D: TRBD2
CDR3: CASSVGGGAYNEQFF
DNA: TGTGCCAGCAGCGTGGGCGGGGGGGCCTACAATGAGCAGTTCTTC

J: TRBJ1-5
length: 15
V: TRBV19
size: NA
D: NA
CDR3: CASSIAGGAKQPQHF
DNA: TGTGCCAGTAGTATCGCTGGGGGGGCGAAACAGCCCCAGCATTTT

J: TRBJ1-4
length: 12
V: TRBV4-3
size: NA
D: NA
CDR3: CASSQDRGLPVF
DNA: TGCGCCAGCAGCCAAGATAGGGGCCTCCCTGTTTTT

J: TRBJ2-2
length: 19
V: TRBV7-6
size: NA
D: TRBD2
CDR3: CASSLIPTSGIERTGELFF
DNA: TGTGCCAGCAGCTTAATTCCGACTAGCGGGATCGAACGGACCGGGGAGCTGTTTTTT

J: TRBJ2-3
length: 13
V: TRBV7-7
size: once
D: TRBD1
CDR3: CASSSGGADTQYF
DNA: TGTGCTAGCAGCTCAGGGGGCGCAGATACGCAGTATTTT

J: TRBJ1-6
length: 15
V: TRBV10-1
size: NA
D: NA
CDR3: CASSPSWSYNSPLHF
DNA: TGCGCCAGCAGCCCGAGCTGGTCCTATAATTCACCCCTCCACTTT

J: TRBJ1-1
length: 15
V: TRBV19
size: once
D: TRBD1
CDR3: CASSTRTGMNTEAFF
DNA: TGTGCCAGTAGTACCCGGACAGGGATGAACACTGAAGCTTTCTTT

J: TRBJ2-7
length: 12
V: TRBV7-9
size: NA
D: TRBD1
CDR3: CASSPTGGEQYF
DNA: TGTGCCAGCAGTCCCACAGGGGGAGAGCAGTACTTC

J: TRBJ2-6
length: 15
V: TRBV2
size: few
D: NA
CDR3: CASSEQGNGANVLTF
DNA: TGTGCCAGCAGCGAACAGGGAAACGGGGCCAACGTCCTGACTTTC

J: TRBJ2-3
length: 14
V: TRBV15
size: NA
D: NA
CDR3: CATSSRDSTDTQYF
DNA: TGTGCCACCAGCAGCAGGGACTCCACAGATACGCAGTATTTT

J: TRBJ2-5
length: 13
V: TRBV7-2
size: few
D: TRBD2
CDR3: CASVGLVRETQYF
DNA: TGTGCCAGCGTGGGACTAGTTAGGGAGACCCAGTACTTC

J: TRBJ1-6
length: 17
V: TRBV19
size: NA
D: NA
CDR3: CASSSTRQGRWGSPLHF
DNA: TGTGCCAGTAGTTCGACCCGGCAGGGGCGTTGGGGTTCACCCCTCCACTTT

J: TRBJ1-5
length: 14
V: TRBV7-9
size: NA
D: NA
CDR3: CASTDLEGNQPQHF
DNA: TGTGCCAGCACTGACTTGGAAGGCAATCAGCCCCAGCATTTT

J: TRBJ2-7
length: 12
V: TRBV5-4
size: NA
D: NA
CDR3: CASSSTLSEQYF
DNA: TGTGCCAGCAGCTCGACTCTATCCGAGCAGTACTTC

J: TRBJ1-5
length: 16
V: TRBV27
size: NA
D: NA
CDR3: CASSPDRGGSNQPQHF
DNA: TGTGCCAGCAGTCCCGATAGGGGAGGCAGCAATCAGCCCCAGCATTTT

J: TRBJ1-2
length: 13
V: TRBV6-6
size: NA
D: NA
CDR3: CASSYGEGHGYTF
DNA: TGTGCCAGCAGTTACGGGGAGGGCCACGGCTACACCTTC

J: TRBJ2-2
length: 14
V: TRBV10-3
size: once
D: NA
CDR3: CAISLTLGTGELFF
DNA: TGTGCCATCAGTTTGACTCTCGGGACCGGGGAGCTGTTTTTT

J: TRBJ1-5
length: 14
V: TRBV19
size: NA
D: TRBD1
CDR3: CASSIDQGVQPQHF
DNA: TGTGCCAGTAGTATAGACCAGGGGGTTCAGCCCCAGCATTTT

J: TRBJ1-6
length: 16
V: TRBV2
size: NA
D: NA
CDR3: CASSGQGSSYNSPLHF
DNA: TGTGCCAGCAGCGGTCAGGGGAGCTCCTATAATTCACCCCTCCACTTT